Below, 23 T cell receptor beta chains from the same sample are listed, as sequenced in a study of blood T cell repertoires in COVID-19. Clones were read by immunoSEQ multiplex PCR, and TCRdb kept only the in-frame ones, dropping some. The table records roughly 380,000 clones, 81% of them present only once. The sample comprised peripheral blood. These receptors were collected from a human donor with acute or convalescent COVID-19. The donor label of this sample is uncertain.

This clone was counted a few times. The chain couples TRBV30 to TRBJ1-1, with D possibly TRBD1 on 5 matching bases. The germline V gene encodes CDR1 GTSNPN and CDR2 SVGIG (reference sequence). This CDR3 is built from 12 residues. V shed 4 bases and J shed 4 bases, with 10 bases lying between them. The CDR3 sequence: CAWNWGGTEAFF. The CDR3, as DNA: TGTGCCTGGAATTGGGGGGGCACTGAAGCTTTCTTT.

This clone was recorded once. The chain recombines TRBV6-6 with TRBJ1-1; D gene uncertain. Between the trimmed V and J ends, which lost 2 bases and 4 bases, there was a span of 8 bases. The CDR3 has 13 amino acids. Germline V gives CDR1 MNHNY, CDR2 SVGAGI (reference sequence). The CDR3 here is CASSYRFFTEAFF. The DNA of the CDR3 is TGTGCCAGCAGTTACCGTTTCTTCACTGAAGCTTTCTTT.

The CDR3 reads CASSTRQGRTDTQYF. DNA of the CDR3: TGTGCCAGCAGCACGAGACAGGGGCGTACAGATACGCAGTATTTT. This chain connects TRBV13 to TRBJ2-3, with 8 bases that match TRBD1. The CDR3 consists of 15 residues. Germline V gene data show CDR1 as PRHDT and CDR2 as FYEKMQ (reference sequence). V was clipped by 5 bases and J by 3 bases; unmatched bases: 7.

The gene calls are TRBV11-2 and TRBJ1-2, with D possibly matching TRBD1 (6 bases). The CDR3 runs to 13 residues. Per germline, CDR1 SGHAT and CDR2 FQNNGV. Between the trimmed V and J ends, which lost 2 bases and 7 bases, there was a span of 11 bases. The CDR3 spells CASSLIGTSGYTF. The CDR3 region has the DNA TGTGCCAGCAGCTTAATCGGGACAAGTGGCTACACCTTC.

J is TRBJ1-4 and V is TRBV7-2, with 12 positions matching TRBD1. After removal of 5 bases from V and 5 bases from J, the junction contained 15 bases not matched to a gene. The CDR3 sequence is 19 residues long. The germline V gene has CDR1 SGHTA and CDR2 FQGNSA. The CDR3 region is CASSVGTGGPLIPNEKLFF. The CDR3 nucleotides read TGTGCCAGCAGCGTCGGGACAGGGGGCCCGCTTATTCCAAATGAAAAACTGTTTTTT. Full variable domain (remainder filled in from reference TRBV7-2 and TRBJ1-4): GAGVSQSPSNKVTEKGKDVELRCDPISGHTALYWYRQSLGQGLEFLIYFQGNSAPDKSGLPSDRFSAERTGGSVSTLTIQRTQQEDSAVYLCASSVGTGGPLIPNEKLFFGSGTQLSVL.

Of note for this clone: Other DNA sequences in the same sample also yield this CDR3. This chain joins TRBV28 and TRBJ1-2; 12 bases fit TRBD1. Losses at the gene ends were 3 bases for V and 8 bases for J; bases not matched to a gene: 4. In germline, CDR1 is MDHEN, CDR2 SYDVKM. The CDR3 has 14 amino acids. CDR3 region: CASSLGQGARGYTF. CDR3 bases: TGTGCCAGCAGTTTGGGACAGGGGGCACGGGGCTACACCTTC.

This rearrangement joins TRBV10-1 to TRBJ2-7; TRBD1 matches at 10 bases. V lost 10 bases and J lost 6; bases outside the gene matches: 15. The CDR3 has 15 residues. Per the germline V gene, CDR1 is WNHNN and CDR2 is SYGVQD (reference sequence). The CDR3 is CATRPGTGVRSEQYF. The CDR3 region has the DNA TGCGCCACCCGTCCCGGGACAGGGGTACGAAGCGAGCAGTACTTC.

CDR3 DNA sequence: TGTGCCAGCAGTTACGGTGGGAGGGGCACTGAAGCTTTCTTT. Protein product: CASSYGGRGTEAFF. This rearrangement joins TRBV6-5 to TRBJ1-1; D might be TRBD1 (5 bases). The CDR3 sequence is 14 residues long. Germline lookup yields CDR1 MNHEY and CDR2 SVGAGI. Trimming removed 2 bases at V and 4 bases at J, with 11 bases between.

This chain uses TRBV5-8 with TRBJ2-3, with 8 bases identical to TRBD2. After removal of 4 bases from V and 3 bases from J, the junction contained 13 bases not matched to a gene. CDR1 is SGHTS, CDR2 YDEGEE, per germline. The CDR3 has 17 amino acids. The chain's CDR3 is CASSQSKLAAGTDTQYF. The CDR3 DNA is TGTGCCAGCAGCCAATCTAAACTAGCGGCTGGGACAGATACGCAGTATTTT.

The V call is TRBV7-2, the J call TRBJ2-7, with TRBD2 as a possible D gene (6 bases). In germline, CDR1 is SGHTA, CDR2 FQGNSA. V shed 0 bases and J shed 3 bases, with 12 bases lying between them. This CDR3 has 15 amino acids. Written as DNA, the CDR3 is TGTGCCAGCAGCTTAGCAGTAGGAGGGCTCTACGAGCAGTACTTC. It codes for CASSLAVGGLYEQYF.

The chain recombines TRBV6-5 with TRBJ2-7; TRBD2 matches 8 bases. Germline CDR1 and CDR2: MNHEY and SVGAGI. The CDR3 runs 13 residues. V lost 8 bases, J lost 7 bases, and 10 bases stayed unmatched. CDR3 in amino acids: CASRPSGPGEQYF. DNA of the CDR3: TGTGCCAGCCGCCCTAGCGGGCCCGGAGAGCAGTACTTC.

This clone was picked up one time. The genes are TRBV5-4 and TRBJ2-1, with 10 nucleotides matching TRBD2. The CDR3 length is 15 residues. Germline V gene data show CDR1 as SGHNT and CDR2 as YYREEE (reference sequence). The trim removed 4 bases at V and 3 bases at J, leaving 4 bases unmatched. The CDR3 protein is CASSPGTSVYNEQFF. The CDR3 bases are TGTGCCAGCAGCCCCGGGACTAGCGTCTACAATGAGCAGTTCTTC.

The chain carries TRBV11-2 and TRBJ2-2, with 10 bases identical to TRBD2. There are 18 residues in the CDR3. Germline values: CDR1 SGHAT, CDR2 FQNNGV. J gave up 2 bases and V 5 bases, and 11 bases lay outside the gene matches. CDR3 amino acids: CASSHNTWTSGNTGELFF. The CDR3 DNA follows: TGTGCCAGCAGCCACAACACTTGGACTAGCGGTAACACCGGGGAGCTGTTTTTT.

This chain links TRBV6-5 with TRBJ1-5; a weak D match, TRBD1 (5 bases). Germline V gene sequence: CDR1 MNHEY, CDR2 SVGAGI. The CDR3 spans 14 residues. V lost 7 bases to trimming and J lost 7 bases, with 17 bases between them. The CDR3, as DNA: TGTGCCAGCAAACCGACAGACGGGGGACAGCCCCAGCATTTT. This codes for CASKPTDGGQPQHF.

The gene calls are TRBV7-9 and TRBJ2-7, with TRBD1 as a possible D gene (6 bases). The germline V gene encodes CDR1 SEHNR and CDR2 FQNEAQ (reference sequence). The V end lost 1 base, the J end lost 2 bases, and 15 bases lay between the germline ends. This CDR3 has 16 amino acids. The CDR3 sequence: CASSLGTTGNTYEQYF. The CDR3 DNA follows: TGTGCCAGCAGCTTAGGGACAACAGGGAACACCTACGAGCAGTACTTC.

The chain uses TRBV28 and TRBJ1-4; TRBD1 might be the D (5 bases). Trimming took off 6 bases at V and 4 bases at J, with 12 bases between the two ends. The germline gives CDR1 MDHEN, CDR2 SYDVKM. The CDR3 contains 14 residues. As DNA, the CDR3 is TGTGCCAGCAGCCGACAGCTAGTTAATGAAAAACTGTTTTTT. Translating it yields CASSRQLVNEKLFF. Full variable domain (remainder filled in from reference TRBV28 and TRBJ1-4): DVKVTQSSRYLVKRTGEKVFLECVQDMDHENMFWYRQDPGLGLRLIYFSYDVKMKEKGDIPEGYSVSREKKERFSLILESASTNQTSMYLCASSRQLVNEKLFFGSGTQLSVL.

This clone came up a few times. The chain couples TRBV6-5 to TRBJ1-5; 7 nucleotides align to TRBD1. The CDR3 length is 16 residues. V was clipped by 4 bases and J by 0 bases; unmatched bases: 6. Germline V CDR1 and CDR2: MNHEY, SVGAGI. CDR3 in DNA: TGTGCCAGCAGTTCCACAGGGGTTGTTAGCAATCAGCCCCAGCATTTT. Its protein product is CASSSTGVVSNQPQHF.

This clone showed up just once. Other DNA sequences from this sample encode an identical CDR3 as well. The V call is TRBV18, the J call TRBJ1-2; D unclear. Trimming shortened V by 2 bases and J by 0 bases, and 7 bases separated the two germline ends. The germline CDR1 and CDR2 sequences are KGHSH and LQKENI. The CDR3 consists of 14 residues. CDR3 nucleotide sequence: TGTGCCAGCTCACCAGATAGATCTAACTATGGCTACACCTTC. It is translated as CASSPDRSNYGYTF.

The chain is built from TRBV2 and TRBJ2-7; D might be TRBD1 (5 bases). The germline V and J ends were trimmed by 6 bases and 6 bases, with 6 bases remaining between them. This CDR3 has 10 residues. CDR1 is SNHLY and CDR2 is FYNNEI in the germline V gene. Here the CDR3 reads CASRGLEQYF. The CDR3 bases are TGTGCCAGCAGGGGGCTCGAGCAGTACTTC.

The chain recombines TRBV19 with TRBJ2-7; TRBD2 agrees at 12 bases. This CDR3 region has 15 residues. V shed 5 bases and J 0 bases; nucleotides not matched to a gene: 2. Germline V lookup: CDR1 LNHDA, CDR2 SQIVND (reference sequence). This CDR3 is CASSLAGGSSYEQYF. The CDR3, as DNA: TGTGCCAGTAGTCTAGCGGGGGGGAGCTCCTACGAGCAGTACTTC.

Comment on this clone: Within the sample, other DNA sequences also encode this same CDR3. V gene TRBV7-8 combines with J gene TRBJ1-5, with 9 bases identical to TRBD1. Looked up from germline, CDR1 is SGHVS and CDR2 is FQNEAQ. Germline trimming cut 1 base from V and 6 bases from J; bases unmatched to any gene: 4. This CDR3 has 15 amino acids. CDR3 amino acids: CASSLVGTGTQPQHF. Here the CDR3 DNA reads TGTGCCAGCAGCTTAGTGGGGACAGGGACTCAGCCCCAGCATTTT. Filled out from reference TRBV7-8 and TRBJ1-5, the complete variable domain reads GAGVSQSPRYKVAKRGQDVALRCDPISGHVSLFWYQQALGQGPEFLTYFQNEAQLDKSGLPSDRFFAERPEGSVSTLKIQRTQQEDSAVYLCASSLVGTGTQPQHFGDGTRLSIL.

The gene calls are TRBV28 and TRBJ1-6; 9 bases align to TRBD1. V shed 4 bases and J 9 bases; nucleotides not matched to a gene: 10. This CDR3 has 16 amino acids. In germline, CDR1 is MDHEN, CDR2 SYDVKM. The CDR3 here is CASSSKRGQGGSPLHF. The CDR3 DNA sequence: TGTGCCAGCAGTTCCAAGAGGGGACAGGGAGGTTCACCCCTCCACTTT. Full variable domain (missing parts from reference TRBV28 and TRBJ1-6): DVKVTQSSRYLVKRTGEKVFLECVQDMDHENMFWYRQDPGLGLRLIYFSYDVKMKEKGDIPEGYSVSREKKERFSLILESASTNQTSMYLCASSSKRGQGGSPLHFGNGTRLTVT.

J is TRBJ2-1 and V is TRBV7-6; TRBD2 agrees at 9 bases. V shed 2 bases, J shed 7 bases, and the junction held 6 bases outside the gene matches. The germline V gene encodes CDR1 SGHVS and CDR2 FNYEAQ. CDR3 length equals 15 residues. The DNA for the CDR3 is TGTGCCAGCAGCTTATGGGCGGGGGGGGTGAATGAGCAGTTCTTC. Its protein product is CASSLWAGGVNEQFF.